The 31 T cell receptor beta chains below were found in one sample sequenced in a study of blood T cells in healthy people across ages. Then a second PCR, running roughly 7 to 11 cycles, was carried out with a sample-barcoded 5' primer and a J-beta primer mix. TCRdb used MiXCR to reprocess the 5' RACE reads, holding one entry per CDR3 protein. The sample yields 1.4 million to 1.5 million distinct CDR3 sequences, around two fifths seen once. Sequenced material: blood. The origin of the receptors is a woman under 30 in good health.

The chain links TRBV2 to TRBJ2-1, with 8 bases lining up with TRBD1. The junction had 12 bases not matched to a gene; V was cut back by 8 bases and J by 6 bases. The CDR3 length is 15 residues. Germline CDR1 SNHLY, CDR2 FYNNEI. This CDR3 reads CASFTPGQVGNEQFF. The CDR3 nucleotides are TGTGCCAGCTTTACCCCGGGACAGGTGGGCAATGAGCAGTTCTTC.

The chain uses TRBV20-1 and TRBJ2-7, with TRBD2 identical over 11 bases. This CDR3 has 17 amino acids. Unmatched junction bases numbered 9, after V lost 2 bases and J lost 0 bases. Germline V CDR1 and CDR2: DFQATT, SNEGSKA (reference sequence). The CDR3 loop is CSARSRTSGPSSYEQYF. CDR3 bases: TGCAGTGCTAGATCCCGGACTAGCGGGCCTAGCTCCTACGAGCAGTACTTC.

The chain has TRBV12-3 or TRBV12-4 and TRBJ1-1; tentative D call: TRBD1 (6 bases). Trimming left V 4 bases short and J 1 base short, with 13 bases between. This CDR3 is 15 amino acids long. The CDR3: CASSSGQLKNTEAFF. CDR3 in DNA: TGTGCCAGCAGTTCCGGACAGCTAAAGAACACTGAAGCTTTCTTT.

This chain joins TRBV29-1 and TRBJ1-2; D possibly corresponds to TRBD1 (6 bases). V lost 5 bases and J 5 bases, leaving 18 bases between the germline ends. CDR1 is SQVTM and CDR2 is ANQGSEA in the germline V gene. The CDR3 consists of 14 residues. CDR3 sequence reads: CSVYSGQSIYGYTF. The CDR3 DNA is TGCAGCGTTTATTCGGGACAATCAATTTATGGCTACACCTTC.

The sample holds one count of this clonotype. The V gene is TRBV12-3 or TRBV12-4, the J gene TRBJ2-2; D not certain. Trimming removed 3 bases at V and 3 bases at J, with 5 bases between. This CDR3 spans 13 amino acids. The CDR3 reads CASSFADTGELFF. As DNA, the CDR3 is TGTGCCAGCAGTTTCGCGGACACCGGGGAGCTGTTTTTT.

This clonotype was seen more than once but under ten times. The chain links TRBV12-5 to TRBJ2-3; 11 bases are shared with TRBD2. This CDR3 has 16 residues. The junction had 5 bases not matched to a gene; V was cut back by 0 bases and J by 6 bases. Germline assignment: CDR1 LGHNT and CDR2 FRNRAP. This chain's CDR3 is CASGLVQTSGSDTQYF. The CDR3 nucleotides are TGTGCTAGTGGTTTGGTACAAACTAGCGGGAGTGATACGCAGTATTTT.

In its sample, this clonotype was seen a few times. This chain links TRBV5-1 with TRBJ2-6; TRBD2 matches at 10 bases. V lost 0 bases to trimming and J lost 0 bases; unmatched junction nucleotides: 9. This CDR3 region has 20 residues. Germline CDR1 is SGHRS and CDR2 is YFSETQ. The chain's CDR3 is CASSLAVTSGLPSGANVLTF. CDR3 nucleotide sequence: TGCGCCAGCAGCTTGGCCGTGACTAGCGGGCTCCCCTCTGGGGCCAACGTCCTGACTTTC. Full variable domain (remainder filled in from reference TRBV5-1 and TRBJ2-6): KAGVTQTPRYLIKTRGQQVTLSCSPISGHRSVSWYQQTPGQGLQFLFEYFSETQRNKGNFPGRFSGRQFSNSRSEMNVSTLELGDSALYLCASSLAVTSGLPSGANVLTFGAGSRLTVL.

This clonotype was counted between two and nine times. The CDR3, as DNA: TGTGCCAGCAGCGTAGCACTAGCAGAGGAGACCCAGTACTTC. Protein: CASSVALAEETQYF. The J gene is TRBJ2-5, the V gene TRBV9; D is possibly TRBD2 (6 bases). The V and J ends lost 0 bases and 5 bases respectively, with 11 bases between them. The CDR3 covers 14 residues. Germline values: CDR1 SGDLS, CDR2 YYNGEE. Based on the CDR3 plus reference TRBV9 and TRBJ2-5, the full variable domain is DSGVTQTPKHLITATGQRVTLRCSPRSGDLSVYWYQQSLDQGLQFLIQYYNGEERAKGNILERFSAQQFPDLHSELNLSSLELGDSALYFCASSVALAEETQYFGPGTRLLVL.

This sequence joins TRBV6-5 and TRBJ2-7; the D gene is possibly TRBD2 (7 bases). The CDR3 totals 14 residues. V lost 5 bases, J lost 7 bases, and 18 bases lay in between. Germline lookup yields CDR1 MNHEY and CDR2 SVGAGI. The CDR3 region has the DNA TGTGCCAGCAGTATGGGGAGGGGGGTCATGGAGCAGTACTTC. Encoded protein: CASSMGRGVMEQYF.

A word on this clonotype: A read error may produce the germline difference seen at one junction end. The rearrangement links TRBV5-1 to TRBJ2-1; TRBD1 aligns across 9 bases. The CDR3 has 18 amino acids. CDR1 SGHRS and CDR2 YFSETQ come from the germline V gene. For the CDR3, the DNA is TGCGCCAGCAGCTTGGGCCCCCGGGACAGGGTCACCTACAATGAGCAGTCCTTC. The encoded protein is CASSLGPRDRVTYNEQSF.

This clonotype came up many times. The chain is built from TRBV29-1 and TRBJ2-7; no definite D call. Germline CDR1 is SQVTM and CDR2 is ANQGSEA. The CDR3 loop spans 11 amino acids. The ends were cut back, 4 bases at V and 6 bases at J, with 10 bases in the middle. CDR3 region: CSVGGRGEQYF. The CDR3 region has the DNA TGCAGCGTTGGCGGACGAGGCGAGCAGTACTTC.

The chain joins TRBV27 to TRBJ2-7; either TRBD1 or TRBD2 may fit D (6 bases each). The CDR3 totals 16 residues. Germline V gives CDR1 MNHEY, CDR2 SMNVEV (reference sequence). Trimming cost V 3 bases and J 7 bases, with 22 bases left between them. In nucleotides, the CDR3 is TGTGCCAGCAGTTTGGGGGGCTGGGGTGTCGACAATGAGCAGTACTTC. This translates into CASSLGGWGVDNEQYF.

The chain is built from TRBV6-4 and TRBJ2-5; tentative D call: TRBD1 (5 bases). The J call could be wrong; TRBJ2-7 is a better fit for the DNA end. CDR1 and CDR2 (germline): MRHNA, SNTAGT. The CDR3 is made up of 14 amino acids. CDR3 protein: CASMTRGNGYEQYF. The CDR3 DNA follows: TGTGCCAGCATGACAAGGGGCAACGGCTACGAGCAGTACTTC.

The J gene is TRBJ2-6, the V gene TRBV6-1; 9 nucleotides line up with TRBD1. V lost 6 bases, J lost 0 bases, and 9 bases stayed unmatched. The CDR3 loop spans 18 amino acids. The germline gives CDR1 MNHNS, CDR2 SASEGT. CDR3 residues: CASSQYQGQGSGANVLTF. The CDR3 DNA reads as TGTGCCAGCAGCCAATACCAGGGACAGGGCTCTGGGGCCAACGTCCTGACTTTC.

The genes are TRBV28 and TRBJ2-7; D uncertain. Trimming stripped 5 bases from V and 2 bases from J, with 10 bases between. Germline loops: CDR1 MDHEN, CDR2 SYDVKM. CDR3 size: 13 residues. This CDR3 reads CASSGPETYEQYF. CDR3 nucleotide sequence: TGTGCCAGCAGTGGTCCGGAAACCTACGAGCAGTACTTC.

This chain connects TRBV3-1 to TRBJ2-1, with 7 bases aligning to TRBD1. Germline CDR1 reads LGHDT; CDR2 reads YNNKEL (reference sequence). After removal of 4 bases from V and 15 bases from J, the junction contained 9 bases not matched to a gene. The CDR3 is 12 residues long. DNA of the CDR3: TGTGCCAGCAGCCGATCCGGGACAGAGGGGTTCTTC. Its translation: CASSRSGTEGFF.

The V and J genes are TRBV6-1 and TRBJ1-1; D is unclear. V dropped 4 bases and J dropped 7 bases, with 16 bases sitting between them. Germline CDR1 is MNHNS and CDR2 is SASEGT. The CDR3 length is 14 residues. The CDR3 DNA is TGTGCCAGCAGTGGGCGGGTAGACTCGGGTGAAGCTTTCTTT. The encoded protein is CASSGRVDSGEAFF.

This clonotype was counted between two and nine times. The CDR3 DNA reads TGTGCCATCAGTGAGTCCCGAGCGGGAGGAACGGATACGCAGTATTTT. This gives the protein CAISESRAGGTDTQYF. This chain uses TRBV10-3 with TRBJ2-3, with 9 bases that match TRBD2. J gave up 6 bases and V 0 bases, and 7 bases lay outside the gene matches. Germline values: CDR1 ENHRY, CDR2 SYGVKD. The length of the CDR3 is 16 residues.

The chain is built from TRBV20-1 and TRBJ1-4; tentatively, D is TRBD1 (5 bases). The V end lost 5 bases, the J end lost 3 bases, and 16 bases lay between the germline ends. Germline V lookup: CDR1 DFQATT, CDR2 SNEGSKA (reference sequence). The CDR3 extends over 15 amino acids. CDR3 nucleotides: TGCAGTGCTTACCCCAGTGGGGGAGCTAATGAAAAACTGTTTTTT. Translating it yields CSAYPSGGANEKLFF.

The V call is TRBV6-5, the J call TRBJ1-4, with 12 bases aligning to TRBD1. The V gene's germline CDR1 is MNHEY and CDR2 SVGAGI. The CDR3 loop spans 15 amino acids. The junction had 7 bases not matched to a gene; V was cut back by 6 bases and J by 8 bases. CDR3 sequence (DNA): TGTGCCAGCAGGGCCGGGACAGGGGGCAGGGAAAAACTGTTTTTT. Its translation is CASRAGTGGREKLFF.

The V gene is TRBV7-9, the J gene TRBJ2-3, with D perhaps matching TRBD1 or TRBD2 (5 bases each). The CDR3 loop spans 14 amino acids. V was pared by 4 bases and J by 2 bases, with 10 bases between. The V gene's germline CDR1 is SEHNR and CDR2 FQNEAQ (reference sequence). CDR3 protein: CASSWGPNTDTQYF. For the CDR3, the DNA is TGTGCCAGCAGCTGGGGACCGAACACAGATACGCAGTATTTT.

This clonotype was recorded at least ten times. The chain joins TRBV28 to TRBJ2-5; a weak D match, TRBD2 (6 bases). V was pared by 4 bases and J by 1 base, with 10 bases between. The CDR3 totals 14 residues. CDR1 and CDR2 from the germline V gene are MDHEN and SYDVKM. The CDR3 DNA is TGTGCCAGCAGTTCCCGGGACTTCCAAGAGACCCAGTACTTC. Its protein is CASSSRDFQETQYF.

The rearrangement uses TRBV27 and TRBJ2-1; 11 bases are shared with TRBD1. The germline gives CDR1 MNHEY, CDR2 SMNVEV (reference sequence). The CDR3 length is 15 residues. V dropped 2 bases and J dropped 11; count of bases not matched to a gene: 8. The CDR3 loop reads CASSLEGQGGGKQFF. DNA of the CDR3: TGTGCCAGCAGTTTAGAGGGACAGGGGGGCGGTAAGCAGTTCTTC.

V is TRBV19 and J is TRBJ2-5, with D perhaps being TRBD1 or TRBD2 (6 bases each). With 4 bases removed from V and 5 bases from J, the gap between germline ends came to 14 bases. Germline CDR1 reads LNHDA; CDR2 reads SQIVND (reference sequence). CDR3 size: 14 residues. The CDR3: CASSTVQGGETQYF. The CDR3 DNA reads as TGTGCCAGTAGTACCGTACAGGGAGGCGAGACCCAGTACTTC.

This clonotype was found a few times. The gene calls are TRBV6-6 and TRBJ2-1; 10 nucleotides align to TRBD2. Looked up from germline, CDR1 is MNHNY and CDR2 is SVGAGI (reference sequence). V trimming: 3 bases; J trimming: 8 bases; junction bases outside the gene matches: 10. The CDR3 extends over 16 amino acids. In DNA, the CDR3 is TGTGCCAGCAGTTATTCGGGGACTAGCGAAATCGATGAGCAGTTCTTC. Its translation is CASSYSGTSEIDEQFF.

The chain is built from TRBV20-1 and TRBJ2-3, with 8 bases matching TRBD1. The CDR3 spans 14 residues. The V segment lost 3 bases and the J segment 4 bases; nucleotides outside the gene matches: 6. From germline, CDR1 is DFQATT and CDR2 SNEGSKA (reference sequence). CDR3 loop: CSASYRGSADTQYF. Here the CDR3 DNA reads TGCAGTGCTAGTTACAGGGGGAGCGCAGATACGCAGTATTTT.

The J gene is TRBJ2-7, the V gene TRBV10-3; TRBD1 matches at 7 bases. The junction had 17 bases not matched to a gene; V was cut back by 10 bases and J by 2 bases. CDR1 is ENHRY, CDR2 SYGVKD, per germline. There are 16 residues in the CDR3. The CDR3 here is CATTGTDHIQTYEQYF. The CDR3 DNA follows: TGTGCCACGACCGGGACAGACCATATTCAAACCTACGAGCAGTACTTC.

In this sample, this clonotype turned up a few times. The rearrangement links TRBV4-2 to TRBJ2-1; D uncertain. V was clipped by 0 bases and J by 0 bases, with 18 bases between them. The CDR3 extends over 19 amino acids. Germline V gene data show CDR1 as LGHNA and CDR2 as YNFKEQ. The CDR3 DNA is TGTGCCAGCAGCCAAGAAGCAAGGGTAACCGGCGACTCCTACAATGAGCAGTTCTTC. This translates into CASSQEARVTGDSYNEQFF.

The chain is built from TRBV7-9 and TRBJ1-1; TRBD1 is a possible D gene (6 bases). Per the germline V gene, CDR1 is SEHNR and CDR2 is FQNEAQ (reference sequence). V lost 5 bases, J lost 5 bases, and 21 bases lay in between. The CDR3 consists of 16 residues. This CDR3 reads CASSQQGVGRGTEAFF. The CDR3 nucleotides are TGTGCCAGCAGCCAACAGGGAGTCGGTAGAGGTACTGAAGCTTTCTTT.

The chain uses TRBV30 and TRBJ1-2; 11 bases match TRBD1. Germline V lookup: CDR1 GTSNPN, CDR2 SVGIG (reference sequence). This CDR3 comprises 13 residues. V lost 8 bases and J lost 3; bases outside the gene matches: 5. CDR3 sequence reads: CAARTGGYYGYTF. CDR3 in DNA: TGTGCCGCACGGACAGGGGGCTACTATGGCTACACCTTC. Filled out from reference TRBV30 and TRBJ1-2, the complete variable domain reads SQTIHQWPATLVQPVGSPLSLECTVEGTSNPNLYWYRQAAGRGLQLLFYSVGIGQISSEVPQNLSASRPQDRQFILSSKKLLLSDSGFYLCAARTGGYYGYTFGSGTRLTVV.

This clonotype was counted between two and nine times. The chain carries TRBV9 and TRBJ2-7, with 8 bases matching TRBD2. V trimming: 1 base; J trimming: 5 bases; junction bases outside the gene matches: 8. This CDR3 has 15 residues. The V gene's germline CDR1 is SGDLS and CDR2 YYNGEE. The CDR3 here is CASSVTTSGFNEQYF. The CDR3 DNA reads as TGTGCCAGCAGCGTAACAACTAGCGGATTTAACGAGCAGTACTTC.